The present entry profiles one TCR beta chain with its context. This table comes from immunoSEQ multiplex PCR, and its TCRdb copy is limited to in-frame clones, with some not included. Here the sample spans about 2 million clones, about 95% being singletons. Selected positively for CCR7 and CD45RO-negative, naive CD8 cells excluded terminally differentiated effector memory CD45RA+ cells. This specimen comes from a study of shared clonotypes between healthy human individuals. What was sequenced was naive CD8+ T cells sorted from blood. This receptor was identified in a young man in good health.

CDR3 coding DNA: TGTGCCAGCAGGACCCCCGTTTTGGCAGGGGACATTCCTACCTACACTGAAGCTTTCTTT. It is translated as CASRTPVLAGDIPTYTEAFF. This sequence joins TRBV13 and TRBJ1-1; the D gene is possibly TRBD1 (6 bases). The CDR3 sequence is 20 residues long. The germline V and J ends were trimmed by 6 bases and 3 bases, with 32 bases remaining between them. Germline CDR1 PRHDT, CDR2 FYEKMQ (reference sequence).